This TCR beta chain was sequenced during a study of cytomegalovirus exposure and HLA in healthy donors. The CDR3 is made up of 16 amino acids. V gave up 3 bases and J gave up 9 bases; unmatched junction bases: 12. The V gene's germline CDR1 is SGDLS and CDR2 YYNGEE. PCR involved 60 Vbeta and 13 Jbeta primers. Assay used: immunoSEQ multiplex PCR; TCRdb lists only in-frame clones, some missing. In the table there are 200,000 to 250,000 clones, about 86% of which are singletons. Study conclusions and caveats: Immune exposure information comprised only CMV serostatus. A later analysis showed TCR association rates differing by HLA locus, peaking at DRB1 and lowest at HLA-C.

Concerning this clone itself: Its matching antigen is unknown.

The receptor was derived from a woman aged 60-75 years in good health and CMV-seropositive. The chain joins TRBV9 to TRBJ2-1; 10 bases line up with TRBD2. Sequenced material: PBMCs. The CDR3 DNA reads as TGTGCCAGCAGCGGCGGACTAGCGGATAATGATCGTGAGCAGTTCTTC. Translated: CASSGGLADNDREQFF.